This TCR beta chain stems from a study of T cell changes during pregnancy in multiple sclerosis. V was pared by 4 bases and J by 5 bases, with 11 bases between. The germline V gene has CDR1 SGHDN and CDR2 FVKESK. The CDR3 runs to 13 residues. Using immunoSEQ multiplex PCR, the repertoire was profiled, and TCRdb retains in-frame clones only, with some absent. The profile covers approximately 30,000 clones, with 90% to 95% appearing a single time and about 3.7% taken by the ten largest. Material: CD8+ T cells from peripheral blood mononuclear cells, obtained in the second trimester of pregnancy. The J gene is TRBJ1-1, the V gene TRBV14, with D possibly being TRBD1 (6 bases). This TCR derives from a female donor in good health, enrolled as a control in a pregnancy study. The CDR3 region has the DNA TGTGCCAGCAGCCTACAGGGATTTACTGAAGCTTTCTTT. This sequence encodes CASSLQGFTEAFF.